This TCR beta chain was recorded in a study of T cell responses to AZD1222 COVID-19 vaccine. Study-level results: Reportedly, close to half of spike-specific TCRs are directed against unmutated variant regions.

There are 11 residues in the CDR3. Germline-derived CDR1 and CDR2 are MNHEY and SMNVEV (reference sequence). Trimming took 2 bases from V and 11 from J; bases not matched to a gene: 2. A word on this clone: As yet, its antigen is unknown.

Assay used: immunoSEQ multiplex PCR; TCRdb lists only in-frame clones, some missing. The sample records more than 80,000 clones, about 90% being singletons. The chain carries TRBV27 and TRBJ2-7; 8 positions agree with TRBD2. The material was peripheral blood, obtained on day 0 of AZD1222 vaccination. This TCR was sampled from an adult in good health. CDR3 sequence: CASSLGREEYF. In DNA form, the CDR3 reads TGTGCCAGCAGTTTAGGGCGGGAGGAGTACTTC.